A selection of T cell receptor beta chains follows, all from one sample in a study of PD-1 blockade in classical Hodgkin lymphoma. TCRdb keeps only in-frame clones here, not all; method: immunoSEQ multiplex PCR. In the table there are approximately 90,000 clones, about nine tenths of which are singletons. The specimen comprised peripheral blood mononuclear cells (PBMCs), sampled before the second cycle of nivolumab. The source is a human donor with classical Hodgkin lymphoma. CDR3s include the opening cysteine and the closing phenylalanine or tryptophan. D genes are given only for firm matches. Some rows mark clone size as missing; the rest say once, few, many or name a class of expanded clone.

j_gene: TRBJ2-7; v_gene: TRBV27; len: 15; d_gene: TRBD1; abundance: -; CDR3aa: CASAGGQGATYEQYF; CDR3nt: TGTGCCAGCGCCGGGGGACAGGGGGCCACCTACGAGCAGTACTTC
j_gene: TRBJ1-1; v_gene: TRBV28; len: 14; d_gene: TRBD1; abundance: -; CDR3aa: CASKLTGDLREAFF; CDR3nt: TGTGCCAGCAAACTCACAGGGGACCTCAGGGAAGCTTTCTTT
j_gene: TRBJ2-5; v_gene: TRBV5-8; len: 15; d_gene: -; abundance: once; CDR3aa: CASSFGQGFQETQYF; CDR3nt: TGTGCCAGCAGCTTTGGGCAGGGATTCCAAGAGACCCAGTACTTC
j_gene: TRBJ2-5; v_gene: TRBV25-1; len: 15; d_gene: TRBD1; abundance: -; CDR3aa: CASSATDRFRETQYF; CDR3nt: TGTGCCAGCAGTGCAACGGACAGGTTTCGGGAGACCCAGTACTTC
j_gene: TRBJ2-3; v_gene: TRBV25-1; len: 16; d_gene: TRBD2; abundance: once; CDR3aa: CASSLLAGDGADTQYF; CDR3nt: TGTGCCAGTTCCTTACTAGCGGGAGACGGGGCAGATACGCAGTATTTT
j_gene: TRBJ1-2; v_gene: TRBV9; len: 13; d_gene: -; abundance: -; CDR3aa: CASSGHVRYGYTF; CDR3nt: TGTGCCAGCTCCGGACATGTTCGTTATGGCTACACCTTC
j_gene: TRBJ2-3; v_gene: TRBV5-4; len: 18; d_gene: TRBD2; abundance: -; CDR3aa: CASSWRGGAGVAPDTQYF; CDR3nt: TGTGCCAGCAGCTGGCGAGGGGGAGCGGGAGTCGCCCCAGATACGCAGTATTTT
j_gene: TRBJ2-3; v_gene: TRBV7-2; len: 15; d_gene: -; abundance: -; CDR3aa: CASSLGARGTDTQYF; CDR3nt: TGTGCCAGCAGCTTAGGGGCCCGGGGCACAGATACGCAGTATTTT
j_gene: TRBJ2-5; v_gene: TRBV6-5; len: 14; d_gene: TRBD2; abundance: -; CDR3aa: CASNPSGTPWTQYF; CDR3nt: TGTGCCAGCAACCCTAGCGGGACCCCCTGGACCCAGTACTTC
j_gene: TRBJ2-5; v_gene: TRBV6-1; len: 13; d_gene: -; abundance: -; CDR3aa: CAMSGVYQETQYF; CDR3nt: TGTGCCATGTCGGGAGTGTACCAAGAGACCCAGTACTTC
j_gene: TRBJ1-1; v_gene: TRBV11-2; len: 15; d_gene: TRBD1; abundance: -; CDR3aa: CASSLVWDRGLSAFF; CDR3nt: TGTGCCAGCAGCTTAGTCTGGGACAGGGGACTGTCGGCTTTCTTT
j_gene: TRBJ1-2; v_gene: TRBV6-5; len: 12; d_gene: TRBD1; abundance: -; CDR3aa: CASSRRQGGYTF; CDR3nt: TGTGCCAGCAGCCGTCGACAGGGAGGCTACACCTTC
j_gene: TRBJ1-5; v_gene: TRBV7-4; len: 17; d_gene: -; abundance: -; CDR3aa: CASSLFPSIWGDQPQHF; CDR3nt: TGTGCCAGCAGCTTATTTCCGTCTATTTGGGGAGATCAGCCCCAGCATTTT
j_gene: TRBJ2-7; v_gene: TRBV29-1; len: 12; d_gene: -; abundance: -; CDR3aa: CSVGDGIYEQYF; CDR3nt: TGCAGCGTTGGGGACGGGATATACGAGCAGTACTTC
j_gene: TRBJ2-5; v_gene: TRBV29-1; len: 14; d_gene: TRBD1; abundance: -; CDR3aa: CSVEPGQEQETQYF; CDR3nt: TGCAGCGTTGAACCGGGACAGGAGCAAGAGACCCAGTACTTC
j_gene: TRBJ2-4; v_gene: TRBV18; len: 16; d_gene: TRBD2; abundance: once; CDR3aa: CASSPSSGTGKNIQYF; CDR3nt: TGTGCCAGCTCACCGTCTAGCGGGACCGGAAAAAACATTCAGTACTTC
j_gene: TRBJ2-5; v_gene: TRBV30; len: 15; d_gene: TRBD2; abundance: -; CDR3aa: CAWSTMRGYGETQYF; CDR3nt: TGTGCCTGGAGCACAATGCGGGGGTACGGGGAGACCCAGTACTTC
j_gene: TRBJ2-2; v_gene: TRBV18; len: 15; d_gene: -; abundance: -; CDR3aa: CASSPAGKNTGELFF; CDR3nt: TGTGCCAGCTCACCGGCGGGGAAGAACACCGGGGAGCTGTTTTTT